Many counts were recorded for the clone carrying this TCR beta chain. The antigen is unknown. The sample comes from a study of early T cells in non-severe SARS-CoV-2 infection. Findings and limits, study-wide: The VDJdb matching leaned toward anti-spike CD8 responses and overlooked private and CD4 specificities.

Researchers tagged individual cDNA molecules with unique molecular identifiers. TCRdb redid the calling of the 5' RACE reads with MiXCR, one entry per CDR3 protein. The sample contains some 32,000 distinct CDR3 sequences, 6.6% of which appear only once. CDR1 SEHNR and CDR2 FQNEAQ come from the germline V gene (reference sequence). Trimming took 4 bases from V and 4 from J, leaving 11 bases between them. The CDR3 consists of 14 residues. The chain joins TRBV7-9 to TRBJ2-1; D is perhaps TRBD2 (6 bases). Input material: whole blood. This TCR was sampled from an adult who was a healthcare worker with PCR-confirmed SARS-CoV-2 infection or an uninfected control (not recorded which). CDR3 in amino acids: CASSSPGLYNEQFF. CDR3 coding DNA: TGTGCCAGCAGCTCTCCGGGACTTTACAATGAGCAGTTCTTC.